This T cell receptor beta chain was found in a study of blood T cells in healthy people across ages. This clonotype was observed a few times. Germline V gene lookup returns CDR1 MGHRA and CDR2 YSYEKL. The CDR3 sequence is 19 residues long. The germline V and J ends were trimmed by 1 base and 9 bases, with 28 bases remaining between them. Then a second PCR, running roughly 7 to 11 cycles, was carried out with a sample-barcoded 5' primer and a J-beta primer mix. MiXCR, applied by TCRdb to the 5' RACE reads, yields one record per CDR3 protein. Of roughly 1.5 million distinct CDR3 sequences detected, approximately 42% appear once; the ten largest clones hold roughly 3.7%.

V and J are TRBV4-1 and TRBJ2-1; perhaps TRBD2 as D (5 bases). The clonotype comes from a woman between 18 and 29 years old in good health. The material sequenced was blood. Here the CDR3 DNA reads TGCGCCAGCAGCCAAGCTGCACTTCGAGGGAGAAAACCTTTCGTTGAGCAGTTCTTC. Amino acids: CASSQAALRGRKPFVEQFF.